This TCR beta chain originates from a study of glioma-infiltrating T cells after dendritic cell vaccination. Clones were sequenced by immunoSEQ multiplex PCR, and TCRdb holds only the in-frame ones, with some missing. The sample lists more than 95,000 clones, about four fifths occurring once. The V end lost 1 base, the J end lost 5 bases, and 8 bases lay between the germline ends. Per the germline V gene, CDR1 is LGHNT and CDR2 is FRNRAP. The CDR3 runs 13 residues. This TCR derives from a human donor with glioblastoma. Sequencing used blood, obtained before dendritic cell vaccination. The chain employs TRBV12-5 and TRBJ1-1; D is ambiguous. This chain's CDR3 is CASGLGPLTEAFF. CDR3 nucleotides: TGTGCTAGTGGTTTGGGCCCCCTAACTGAAGCTTTCTTT.